The clone carrying this TCR beta chain was seen a few times. The data originate from a study of low-dose radiotherapy and immunotherapy resistance in tumors. About the study: Every 2 weeks, cohort 1 got 0.5 Gy, reaching 6.5 Gy to the planning target volume. Cohort 2 patients were irradiated with 1 Gy every two weeks, reaching 13 Gy over 26 weeks.

The donors, trial participants, received nivolumab, ipilimumab, aspirin, low-dose cyclophosphamide and low-dose radiotherapy. Alpha and beta chains were covered, as first-strand cDNA relied on TRAV- and TRBV-specific primers. TCRs were put through approximately 20 PCR cycles of amplification with Phusion. A constant-region primer and the V-primer adapter served as the primer pair. Following isolation, mRNA was amplified via in vitro transcription. TCRdb independently ran MiXCR on the reads; one entry per CDR3 protein. This table holds around 10,000 distinct CDR3 sequences, less than 60% found once. The receptor was isolated from a human donor with advanced metastatic prostate, ovarian, gallbladder or colorectal cancer (not recorded which). This table probably holds off-target reads from a library built for another chain.

The CDR3 DNA sequence: TGTGCCAGCAGAAAGGCACTAGGCGGAGGTTACAATGAGCAGTTCTTC. Translating gives CASRKALGGGYNEQFF. The chain links TRBV27 to TRBJ2-1, with a weak D call TRBD2 (5 bases). The germline gives CDR1 MNHEY, CDR2 SMNVEV (reference sequence). V was cut by 6 bases and J by 4 bases, with 19 bases left in between. The CDR3 extends over 16 amino acids.